These T cell receptor beta chains were read from a single sample in a study of T cells in Graves' hyperthyroidism and ophthalmopathy. TCRdb re-called the multiplex PCR reads through MiXCR, storing one row per CDR3 protein. The table has about 130,000 distinct CDR3 sequences, around 21% seen once. Sequenced sample: blood. The receptor source for this set is a woman aged 50 to 60 with Graves' hyperthyroidism that later progressed to Graves' ophthalmopathy. Each CDR3 is given with its conserved first and last residue. The order of the fields is D gene, J gene, clone size, V gene, CDR3 protein, CDR3 DNA. D genes are given only for firm matches. A row's size may be missing; if present it is once, few, many or a size class.

D gene: TRBD1; J gene: TRBJ1-1; clone size: NA; V gene: TRBV28; CDR3 protein: CASSHLGQGTNTEAFF; CDR3 DNA: TGTGCCAGCAGCCACCTCGGACAGGGTACGAACACTGAAGCTTTCTTT
D gene: NA; J gene: TRBJ2-7; clone size: many; V gene: TRBV28; CDR3 protein: CASSTQTLGSYEQYF; CDR3 DNA: TGTGCCAGCAGTACACAGACCCTAGGGTCCTACGAGCAGTACTTC
D gene: TRBD2; J gene: TRBJ2-1; clone size: NA; V gene: TRBV19; CDR3 protein: CASSMGRELFNEQFF; CDR3 DNA: TGTGCCAGTAGTATGGGGCGGGAGTTGTTCAATGAGCAGTTCTTC
D gene: TRBD2; J gene: TRBJ2-7; clone size: NA; V gene: TRBV20-1; CDR3 protein: CSARHPSGSFYEQYF; CDR3 DNA: TGCAGTGCTAGACATCCTAGCGGGAGTTTCTACGAGCAGTACTTC
D gene: TRBD1; J gene: TRBJ1-1; clone size: few; V gene: TRBV3-1; CDR3 protein: CASSRQGAGEAFF; CDR3 DNA: TGTGCCAGCAGCCGACAGGGGGCCGGTGAAGCTTTCTTT
D gene: NA; J gene: TRBJ1-2; clone size: few; V gene: TRBV20-1; CDR3 protein: CSARALEGPNYGYTF; CDR3 DNA: TGCAGTGCTAGGGCCCTGGAGGGCCCTAACTATGGCTACACCTTC
D gene: TRBD2; J gene: TRBJ2-1; clone size: many; V gene: TRBV29-1; CDR3 protein: CSVESASGSSYNEQFF; CDR3 DNA: TGCAGCGTTGAATCGGCTAGCGGGAGCTCCTACAATGAGCAGTTCTTC
D gene: NA; J gene: TRBJ2-7; clone size: many; V gene: TRBV28; CDR3 protein: CASSLTYSYEQYF; CDR3 DNA: TGTGCCAGCAGTTTAACCTACTCCTACGAGCAGTACTTC
D gene: NA; J gene: TRBJ1-5; clone size: once; V gene: TRBV2; CDR3 protein: CASSEVSGGGQPQHF; CDR3 DNA: TGTGCCAGCAGTGAAGTGTCCGGGGGTGGTCAGCCCCAGCATTTT
D gene: TRBD1; J gene: TRBJ2-7; clone size: few; V gene: TRBV5-1; CDR3 protein: CASSLGGTGHYEQYF; CDR3 DNA: TGCGCCAGCAGCTTGGGCGGGACAGGGCACTACGAGCAGTACTTC
D gene: NA; J gene: TRBJ2-5; clone size: many; V gene: TRBV7-9; CDR3 protein: CASSLGGIRETQYF; CDR3 DNA: TGTGCCAGCAGCTTAGGGGGAATTCGAGAGACCCAGTACTTC
D gene: TRBD2; J gene: TRBJ2-5; clone size: NA; V gene: TRBV6-1; CDR3 protein: CAIRRTSGSPGETQYF; CDR3 DNA: TGTGCCATCCGCCGGACTAGCGGGAGTCCGGGGGAGACCCAGTACTTC
D gene: NA; J gene: TRBJ2-2; clone size: few; V gene: TRBV6-5; CDR3 protein: CASSYQSTGNTGELFF; CDR3 DNA: TGTGCCAGCAGTTACCAATCTACGGGGAACACCGGGGAGCTGTTTTTT
D gene: NA; J gene: TRBJ1-2; clone size: many; V gene: TRBV4-1; CDR3 protein: CASSQNIQGGDGYTF; CDR3 DNA: TGCGCCAGCAGCCAAAACATACAGGGAGGGGACGGCTACACCTTC
D gene: TRBD1; J gene: TRBJ1-5; clone size: many; V gene: TRBV20-1; CDR3 protein: CSARADRGRDNQPQHF; CDR3 DNA: TGCAGTGCTAGAGCGGACAGGGGGCGAGACAATCAGCCCCAGCATTTT
D gene: NA; J gene: TRBJ2-2; clone size: many; V gene: TRBV2; CDR3 protein: CASSPTANTGELFF; CDR3 DNA: TGTGCCAGCAGTCCAACAGCGAACACCGGGGAGCTGTTTTTT
D gene: TRBD1; J gene: TRBJ1-6; clone size: NA; V gene: TRBV2; CDR3 protein: CASSAGDRANSPLHF; CDR3 DNA: TGTGCCAGCAGTGCGGGAGACAGGGCCAATTCACCCCTCCACTTT
D gene: NA; J gene: TRBJ2-7; clone size: many; V gene: TRBV29-1; CDR3 protein: CSVTGTSYEQYF; CDR3 DNA: TGCAGCGTGACCGGGACAAGCTACGAGCAGTACTTC
D gene: NA; J gene: TRBJ2-2; clone size: many; V gene: TRBV11-2; CDR3 protein: CASSFPANTGELFF; CDR3 DNA: TGTGCCAGCAGCTTCCCGGCCAACACCGGGGAGCTGTTTTTT
D gene: NA; J gene: TRBJ2-1; clone size: NA; V gene: TRBV20-1; CDR3 protein: CSASVHSGEREQFF; CDR3 DNA: TGCAGTGCTAGTGTGCATAGCGGAGAGAGAGAGCAGTTCTTC
D gene: TRBD1; J gene: TRBJ2-7; clone size: many; V gene: TRBV28; CDR3 protein: CASRPETGVRHEQYF; CDR3 DNA: TGTGCCAGCAGGCCGGAAACAGGGGTTCGGCACGAGCAGTACTTC
D gene: TRBD1; J gene: TRBJ2-1; clone size: many; V gene: TRBV6-1; CDR3 protein: CASSVRDRGNNEQFF; CDR3 DNA: TGTGCCAGCAGTGTCCGGGACAGGGGGAACAATGAGCAGTTCTTC
D gene: NA; J gene: TRBJ1-5; clone size: many; V gene: TRBV24-1; CDR3 protein: CATSDFSDSQPQHF; CDR3 DNA: TGTGCCACCAGTGATTTTTCGGACAGTCAGCCCCAGCATTTT
D gene: TRBD2; J gene: TRBJ2-1; clone size: many; V gene: TRBV6-2/TRBV6-3; CDR3 protein: CASSYGGGRADEQFF; CDR3 DNA: TGTGCCAGCAGTTACGGCGGCGGGAGGGCCGACGAGCAGTTCTTC
D gene: TRBD1; J gene: TRBJ1-1; clone size: NA; V gene: TRBV28; CDR3 protein: CASSHLGQGASIAEAFF; CDR3 DNA: TGTGCCAGCAGCCACCTCGGACAGGGGGCTAGCATTGCTGAAGCTTTCTTT
D gene: NA; J gene: TRBJ1-1; clone size: NA; V gene: TRBV5-1; CDR3 protein: CASSLNREAFF; CDR3 DNA: TGCGCCAGCAGCTTGAACCGGGAGGCTTTCTTT
D gene: TRBD2; J gene: TRBJ2-1; clone size: few; V gene: TRBV9; CDR3 protein: CASSDRLAGGPGANEQFF; CDR3 DNA: TGTGCCAGCAGCGACCGACTAGCGGGAGGGCCTGGCGCAAATGAGCAGTTCTTC
D gene: NA; J gene: TRBJ1-4; clone size: NA; V gene: TRBV7-2; CDR3 protein: CASSLTASHEKLFF; CDR3 DNA: TGTGCCAGCAGCTTAACCGCGTCACATGAAAAACTGTTTTTT
D gene: NA; J gene: TRBJ2-7; clone size: many; V gene: TRBV11-2; CDR3 protein: CASSANYEQYF; CDR3 DNA: TGTGCCAGCAGCGCGAATTACGAGCAGTACTTC
D gene: NA; J gene: TRBJ2-2; clone size: NA; V gene: TRBV29-1; CDR3 protein: CGVARGNTGELFF; CDR3 DNA: TGCGGCGTTGCCAGGGGGAACACCGGGGAGCTGTTTTTT
D gene: TRBD2; J gene: TRBJ2-7; clone size: NA; V gene: TRBV11-2; CDR3 protein: CASSPGGGLAVHEQYF; CDR3 DNA: TGTGCCAGCAGCCCGGGAGGGGGACTAGCGGTACACGAGCAGTACTTC
D gene: TRBD1; J gene: TRBJ2-7; clone size: NA; V gene: TRBV4-1; CDR3 protein: CATSPGTGIGSYEQYF; CDR3 DNA: TGCGCCACCAGTCCCGGGACAGGGATCGGATCCTACGAGCAGTACTTC
D gene: NA; J gene: TRBJ2-1; clone size: NA; V gene: TRBV9; CDR3 protein: CASSVGQANNEQFF; CDR3 DNA: TGTGCCAGCAGCGTAGGACAGGCAAACAATGAGCAGTTCTTC
D gene: TRBD2; J gene: TRBJ2-5; clone size: many; V gene: TRBV27; CDR3 protein: CASSLSGIGGLGETQYF; CDR3 DNA: TGTGCCAGCAGTTTGAGTGGAATTGGCGGACTAGGAGAGACCCAGTACTTC
D gene: TRBD1; J gene: TRBJ2-2; clone size: NA; V gene: TRBV20-1; CDR3 protein: CSARDLDRGQYGELFF; CDR3 DNA: TGCAGTGCTAGAGATTTGGACAGGGGGCAATACGGGGAGCTGTTTTTT
D gene: TRBD2; J gene: TRBJ2-7; clone size: few; V gene: TRBV11-2; CDR3 protein: CASSLGTSGNYEQYF; CDR3 DNA: TGTGCCAGCAGCTTAGGGACTAGCGGGAACTACGAGCAGTACTTC
D gene: NA; J gene: TRBJ2-3; clone size: NA; V gene: TRBV7-9; CDR3 protein: CASSLASSRTDTQYF; CDR3 DNA: TGTGCCAGCAGCTTAGCGTCCAGCCGCACAGATACGCAGTATTTT
D gene: TRBD2; J gene: TRBJ2-3; clone size: NA; V gene: TRBV28; CDR3 protein: CASSGSGTDTQYF; CDR3 DNA: TGTGCCAGTAGCGGGAGCGGTACAGATACGCAGTATTTT
D gene: NA; J gene: TRBJ2-3; clone size: once; V gene: TRBV9; CDR3 protein: CASSSESGTDTQYF; CDR3 DNA: TGTGCCAGCAGTTCGGAGTCGGGCACAGATACGCAGTATTTT
D gene: TRBD2; J gene: TRBJ2-2; clone size: few; V gene: TRBV6-1; CDR3 protein: CASSSPSGWGGELFF; CDR3 DNA: TGTGCCAGCAGCTCTCCTAGCGGGTGGGGCGGGGAGCTGTTTTTT
D gene: NA; J gene: TRBJ2-5; clone size: many; V gene: TRBV2; CDR3 protein: CASSIPRGMVGETQYF; CDR3 DNA: TGTGCCAGCAGTATCCCCCGCGGGATGGTGGGCGAGACCCAGTACTTC
D gene: TRBD2; J gene: TRBJ2-5; clone size: NA; V gene: TRBV3-1; CDR3 protein: CASSRTIGLAGEETQYF; CDR3 DNA: TGTGCCAGCAGCCGCACAATTGGACTAGCGGGAGAAGAGACCCAGTACTTC
D gene: NA; J gene: TRBJ1-3; clone size: many; V gene: TRBV7-9; CDR3 protein: CASSLGGLSGNTIYF; CDR3 DNA: TGTGCCAGCAGCTTGGGGGGACTATCCGGAAACACCATATATTTT
D gene: NA; J gene: TRBJ2-5; clone size: many; V gene: TRBV7-2; CDR3 protein: CASSSRVQETQYF; CDR3 DNA: TGTGCCAGCAGCAGCAGGGTCCAAGAGACCCAGTACTTC
D gene: NA; J gene: TRBJ1-1; clone size: many; V gene: TRBV5-1; CDR3 protein: CASSLTGKDTEAFF; CDR3 DNA: TGCGCCAGCAGCTTGACAGGAAAGGACACTGAAGCTTTCTTT
D gene: NA; J gene: TRBJ2-2; clone size: NA; V gene: TRBV18; CDR3 protein: CASSADSLLSTGELFF; CDR3 DNA: TGTGCCAGCTCAGCAGACAGCCTTTTATCCACCGGGGAGCTGTTTTTT
D gene: TRBD2; J gene: TRBJ2-3; clone size: many; V gene: TRBV20-1; CDR3 protein: CSAGGLAGKEVVSDTQYF; CDR3 DNA: TGCAGTGCGGGGGGTCTAGCGGGGAAGGAGGTAGTTTCAGATACGCAGTATTTT
D gene: NA; J gene: TRBJ2-3; clone size: NA; V gene: TRBV5-6; CDR3 protein: CASKRLLTDTQYF; CDR3 DNA: TGTGCCAGCAAAAGGTTACTGACAGATACGCAGTATTTT
D gene: NA; J gene: TRBJ1-5; clone size: few; V gene: TRBV16; CDR3 protein: CASSQFQGQGNQPQHF; CDR3 DNA: TGTGCCAGCAGCCAATTCCAGGGGCAGGGCAATCAGCCCCAGCATTTT
D gene: NA; J gene: TRBJ1-5; clone size: NA; V gene: TRBV28; CDR3 protein: CASRRDQPQHF; CDR3 DNA: TGTGCCAGCAGGCGGGATCAGCCCCAGCATTTT
D gene: TRBD2; J gene: TRBJ2-1; clone size: NA; V gene: TRBV5-1; CDR3 protein: CASRPSGAFYNEQFF; CDR3 DNA: TGCGCCAGCAGGCCTAGCGGAGCCTTTTACAATGAGCAGTTCTTC
D gene: NA; J gene: TRBJ2-5; clone size: few; V gene: TRBV4-1; CDR3 protein: CASSQDGRGPETQYF; CDR3 DNA: TGCGCCAGCAGCCAAGATGGCAGGGGTCCTGAGACCCAGTACTTC
D gene: NA; J gene: TRBJ1-6; clone size: many; V gene: TRBV3-1; CDR3 protein: CASSQGEGSPLHF; CDR3 DNA: TGTGCCAGCAGCCAGGGTGAAGGATCACCCCTCCACTTT
D gene: NA; J gene: TRBJ1-1; clone size: NA; V gene: TRBV2; CDR3 protein: CASSDTRTEAFF; CDR3 DNA: TGTGCCAGCAGTGATACAAGGACTGAAGCTTTCTTT
D gene: NA; J gene: TRBJ1-4; clone size: many; V gene: TRBV2; CDR3 protein: CASREDSYNEKLFF; CDR3 DNA: TGTGCCAGCAGGGAGGACAGCTATAATGAAAAACTGTTTTTT
D gene: TRBD2; J gene: TRBJ2-3; clone size: NA; V gene: TRBV4-1; CDR3 protein: CASSQVYLERDFTDTQYF; CDR3 DNA: TGCGCCAGCAGCCAAGTTTATTTGGAGCGGGACTTCACAGATACGCAGTATTTT
D gene: NA; J gene: TRBJ1-2; clone size: NA; V gene: TRBV10-1; CDR3 protein: CASSDQYGYTF; CDR3 DNA: TGCGCCAGCAGTGACCAATACGGCTACACCTTC